Below, 9 T cell receptor beta chains from the same sample are listed, as sequenced in a study of shared clonotypes between healthy human individuals. Repertoires were generated with immunoSEQ multiplex PCR, while TCRdb's copy carries only in-frame clones and drops some. The table shows about 820,000 clones, with roughly 92% occurring only once. Naive CD8 cells, CD45RO-negative and positively selected for CCR7, excluded terminally differentiated effector memory CD45RA+ cells. Sequencing was done on a sample of naive CD8+ T cells sorted from blood. The receptor source for this set is a man aged 25-40 years in good health.

A word on this clone: This sample includes further DNA sequences coding for the same CDR3. The V call is TRBV5-4, the J call TRBJ2-5, with 7 bases that match TRBD1. Germline lookup yields CDR1 SGHNT and CDR2 YYREEE (reference sequence). Trimming at V came to 1 base and at J to 5 bases, leaving 2 bases not matched to a gene. The CDR3 runs to 13 residues. The CDR3 bases are TGTGCCAGCAGCTTGAGGGGGCAGGAGACCCAGTACTTC. As protein: CASSLRGQETQYF.

The rearrangement joins TRBV25-1 to TRBJ2-7, with D possibly called TRBD1 or TRBD2 (5 bases each). The germline V gene has CDR1 MGHDK and CDR2 SYGVNS. The V and J ends lost 4 bases and 0 bases respectively, with 16 bases between them. CDR3 length equals 16 residues. CDR3 DNA sequence: TGTGCCAGCAGTGCGAGGGGCGCAGTCGCCTCCTACGAGCAGTACTTC. Protein product: CASSARGAVASYEQYF.

In DNA form, the CDR3 reads TGTGCCAGCAGTCAAATACAGGGTCCGTATCAGCCCCAGCATTTT. It yields the protein CASSQIQGPYQPQHF. The chain combines TRBV27 with TRBJ1-5; D is possibly TRBD1 (6 bases). This CDR3 spans 15 amino acids. The V gene's germline CDR1 is MNHEY and CDR2 SMNVEV (reference sequence). Trimming shortened V by 5 bases and J by 5 bases, and 16 bases separated the two germline ends.

The genes are TRBV5-6 and TRBJ2-6; 11 bases map to TRBD1. With V trimmed by 0 bases and J by 2 bases, 1 base remained unmatched. CDR1 is SGHDT and CDR2 is YYEEEE in the germline V gene. The CDR3 covers 17 residues. CDR3 nucleotide sequence: TGTGCCAGCAGCTTGGGGACAGGGGGCGCTGGGGCCAACGTCCTGACTTTC. This gives the protein CASSLGTGGAGANVLTF.

This clone appeared a single time. This chain connects TRBV9 to TRBJ1-1, with D unresolved. Germline CDR1 is SGDLS and CDR2 is YYNGEE. There are 12 residues in the CDR3. The germline V and J ends were trimmed by 3 bases and 11 bases, with 14 bases remaining between them. CDR3 DNA sequence: TGTGCCAGCAGCGCCGGGCTTAATGAGGCTTTCTTT. This gives the protein CASSAGLNEAFF.

This sequence joins TRBV9 and TRBJ2-7; TRBD1 matches at 8 bases. The germline CDR1 and CDR2 sequences are SGDLS and YYNGEE. The CDR3 loop spans 16 amino acids. V lost 0 bases, J lost 2 bases, and 7 bases stayed unmatched. CDR3 in DNA: TGTGCCAGCAGCGTAGGGCGGACAGGGATTCCCTACGAGCAGTACTTC. Translated: CASSVGRTGIPYEQYF.

Turning to this clone: The same CDR3 arises from other DNA sequences in this sample as well. The chain carries TRBV11-2 and TRBJ2-2; D ambiguous. Trimming took 1 base from V and 5 from J, leaving 5 bases between them. This CDR3 comprises 13 residues. Germline lookup yields CDR1 SGHAT and CDR2 FQNNGV. CDR3 protein: CASSLGPTGELFF. Written as DNA, the CDR3 is TGTGCCAGCAGCTTAGGACCGACCGGGGAGCTGTTTTTT.

V usage is TRBV7-9 and J usage is TRBJ2-1; 10 positions match TRBD1. Germline V lookup: CDR1 SEHNR, CDR2 FQNEAQ (reference sequence). The CDR3 is made up of 16 amino acids. After removal of 1 base from V and 8 bases from J, the junction contained 8 bases not matched to a gene. The CDR3 spells CASSLVGTGVRDEQFF. In DNA, the CDR3 is TGTGCCAGCAGCTTAGTTGGGACAGGGGTTCGGGATGAGCAGTTCTTC.

The J gene is TRBJ1-5, the V gene TRBV7-2; TRBD1 agrees at 8 bases. This CDR3 is built from 16 residues. Germline assignment: CDR1 SGHTA and CDR2 FQGNSA. With 3 bases clipped from V and 7 bases from J, the junction kept 11 bases outside the gene matches. The CDR3 reads CASSFYRGKARQPQHF. CDR3 coding DNA: TGTGCCAGCAGCTTTTACAGGGGGAAGGCGAGGCAGCCCCAGCATTTT.